These 20 T cell receptor beta chains were all obtained from the same sample, sequenced in a study of blood T cell repertoires in COVID-19. Assay: immunoSEQ multiplex PCR; the TCRdb copy retains only in-frame clones and omits some. The profile covers 20,000 to 30,000 clones, with approximately 81% appearing a single time and under 35% taken by the ten largest. Source material: peripheral blood. All receptors derive from a human donor in a cohort sampled during active COVID-19.

This clone came up once. The chain combines TRBV6-6 with TRBJ2-7; D remains unclear. Germline assignment: CDR1 MNHNY and CDR2 SVGAGI (reference sequence). This CDR3 spans 14 amino acids. V was pared by 7 bases and J by 2 bases, with 15 bases between. CDR3 sequence reads: CASKQPGRPYEQYF. The DNA for the CDR3 is TGTGCCAGCAAACAACCAGGCAGGCCCTACGAGCAGTACTTC.

This chain joins TRBV7-9 and TRBJ2-4, with 10 nucleotides matching TRBD2. The CDR3 consists of 19 residues. The ends lost 5 bases at V and 2 bases at J; junction bases unmatched: 15. Germline CDR1 is SEHNR and CDR2 is FQNEAQ (reference sequence). The CDR3 reads CASSPQNPGLAFSKNIQYF. The CDR3 DNA reads as TGTGCCAGCAGCCCCCAAAATCCGGGACTAGCGTTTTCCAAAAACATTCAGTACTTC.

This chain uses TRBV9 with TRBJ2-3; 9 bases align to TRBD2. Germline-derived CDR1 and CDR2 are SGDLS and YYNGEE. The J segment lost 1 base and the V segment lost 1 base, leaving 4 bases of the junction unmatched. The length of the CDR3 is 16 residues. CDR3 sequence reads: CASSVSSSGGTDTQYF. In DNA form, the CDR3 reads TGTGCCAGCAGCGTATCGTCTAGCGGGGGCACAGATACGCAGTATTTT.

J is TRBJ2-3 and V is TRBV9, with TRBD2 identical over 7 bases. CDR1 and CDR2 (germline): SGDLS, YYNGEE. The CDR3 spans 16 residues. The ends lost 4 bases at V and 0 bases at J; junction bases unmatched: 8. Here the CDR3 DNA reads TGTGCCAGCAGCCTTCGAGCGGGAACTAGCACAGATACGCAGTATTTT. This translates into CASSLRAGTSTDTQYF.

The V gene is TRBV28, the J gene TRBJ2-3; TRBD2 matches at 9 bases. The germline V gene encodes CDR1 MDHEN and CDR2 SYDVKM. This CDR3 has 17 residues. V dropped 4 bases and J dropped 0; count of bases not matched to a gene: 8. The CDR3 region is CASSSASSGVSTDTQYF. CDR3 in DNA: TGTGCCAGCAGTTCCGCATCTAGCGGGGTAAGCACAGATACGCAGTATTTT.

The chain recombines TRBV7-2 with TRBJ1-2; 7 bases fit TRBD1. Trimming at V came to 4 bases and at J to 3 bases, leaving 5 bases not matched to a gene. This CDR3 contains 14 residues. CDR1 SGHTA and CDR2 FQGNSA come from the germline V gene. DNA of the CDR3: TGTGCCAGCAGCTCGCAGGGGACAGACTATGGCTACACCTTC. It translates to CASSSQGTDYGYTF.

This clone was found many times. This rearrangement joins TRBV6-2 or TRBV6-3 to TRBJ2-2; D is possibly TRBD1 (6 bases). V lost 5 bases and J 10 bases, leaving 11 bases between the germline ends. In germline, CDR1 is MNHEY, CDR2 SVGEGT. The CDR3 extends over 12 amino acids. CDR3: CASSPQGAELFF. In nucleotides, the CDR3 is TGTGCCAGCAGTCCACAGGGTGCGGAGCTGTTTTTT.

This chain joins TRBV11-3 and TRBJ2-7; the match to TRBD2 covers 7 bases. The CDR3 sequence is 14 residues long. With V trimmed by 5 bases and J by 7 bases, 11 bases remained unmatched. Germline lookup yields CDR1 SGHNT and CDR2 YENEEA. CDR3 region: CASSPSSGGDEQYF. DNA for the CDR3: TGTGCCAGCAGCCCAAGCTCGGGAGGTGATGAGCAGTACTTC.

This rearrangement joins TRBV5-1 to TRBJ1-4; TRBD1 is a possible D gene (6 bases). The CDR3 runs 16 residues. In germline, CDR1 is SGHRS, CDR2 YFSETQ. V lost 5 bases and J lost 0, with 14 bases in between. CDR3 bases: TGCGCCAGCAGTCGGGAGGGGACACCAACTAATGAAAAACTGTTTTTT. Protein: CASSREGTPTNEKLFF.

The chain recombines TRBV18 with TRBJ2-7, with 7 bases fitting TRBD1. The CDR3 is 15 amino acids. Trimming cost V 6 bases and J 5 bases; bases outside gene matches: 13. Germline-derived CDR1 and CDR2 are KGHSH and LQKENI. CDR3 nucleotide sequence: TGTGCCAGCTCGCGGTCTGGGACAGCTGGGAACGAGCAGTACTTC. It codes for CASSRSGTAGNEQYF.

This clone showed up just once. The CDR3 loop is CARSWKTGKSRTDTQYF. The CDR3 DNA is TGTGCCAGAAGCTGGAAGACAGGCAAGTCCCGCACAGATACGCAGTATTTT. The rearrangement uses TRBV7-5 and TRBJ2-3; the table's D call of TRBD1 was not tested on the DNA. TRBV7-5 is an annotated pseudogene. The CDR3 consists of 17 residues.

The gene calls are TRBV24-1 and TRBJ2-2, with 7 bases that match TRBD1. The CDR3 consists of 16 residues. After removal of 2 bases from V and 5 bases from J, the junction contained 7 bases not matched to a gene. Germline-derived CDR1 and CDR2 are KGHDR and SFDVKD. CDR3 residues: CATSDSGTDTTGELFF. In DNA, the CDR3 is TGTGCCACCAGTGATTCCGGGACAGATACGACCGGGGAGCTGTTTTTT.

This sequence joins TRBV3-1 (or the pseudogene TRBV3-2) and TRBJ2-3; weak D call: TRBD1 (6 bases). The V gene's germline CDR1 is LGHDT and CDR2 YNNKEL (reference sequence). The CDR3 totals 14 residues. The germline V and J ends were trimmed by 4 bases and 3 bases, with 11 bases remaining between them. The CDR3 sequence: CASSRGRGTDTQYF. The CDR3 DNA follows: TGTGCCAGCAGCCGCGGCAGGGGAACAGATACGCAGTATTTT.

This clone has only one observation. The V gene is TRBV18, the J gene TRBJ2-1; 9 bases map to TRBD2. The V gene's germline CDR1 is KGHSH and CDR2 LQKENI. V shed 1 base and J 5 bases; nucleotides not matched to a gene: 9. The CDR3 is made up of 17 amino acids. CDR3 in DNA: TGTGCCAGCTCACCACGGCGGGAGGGCCTTAGAGACAATGAGCAGTTCTTC. Translation gives CASSPRREGLRDNEQFF.

The chain uses TRBV19 and TRBJ1-5; TRBD1 agrees at 8 bases. With V trimmed by 5 bases and J by 5 bases, 5 bases remained unmatched. Germline V gene lookup returns CDR1 LNHDA and CDR2 SQIVND (reference sequence). The CDR3 is 14 residues long. The CDR3 sequence is CASSWGQAYQPQHF. CDR3 sequence (DNA): TGTGCCAGTAGTTGGGGACAGGCTTATCAGCCCCAGCATTTT.

As DNA, the CDR3 is TGTGCCAGCAGCGGACAGTTGAACACTGAAGCTTTCTTT. Its protein is CASSGQLNTEAFF. The chain joins TRBV5-6 to TRBJ1-1; D is possibly TRBD1 (6 bases). The V end lost 4 bases, the J end lost 0 bases, and 7 bases lay between the germline ends. Germline V gene sequence: CDR1 SGHDT, CDR2 YYEEEE. CDR3 length equals 13 residues.

The rearrangement links TRBV7-9 to TRBJ2-7; D is uncertain. Germline V CDR1 and CDR2: SEHNR, FQNEAQ (reference sequence). The CDR3 consists of 13 residues. Trimming removed 4 bases from V and 6 bases from J, with 13 bases in between. The DNA of the CDR3 is TGTGCCAGCAGCTACGCCCACCTACGCGAGCAGTACTTC. Translation: CASSYAHLREQYF.

The V gene is TRBV12-3 or TRBV12-4, the J gene TRBJ1-1; D call uncertain. V gave up 11 bases and J gave up 2 bases, with 15 bases separating them. The CDR3 has 13 amino acids. This chain's CDR3 is CASCAEANTEAFF. The CDR3 DNA sequence: TGTGCCTCTTGCGCGGAAGCAAACACTGAAGCTTTCTTT.

This chain uses TRBV12-3 or TRBV12-4 with TRBJ1-1, with TRBD1 as a possible D gene (6 bases). This CDR3 region has 11 residues. Trimming took off 4 bases at V and 8 bases at J, with 8 bases between the two ends. CDR3 amino acids: CASSSTGEAFF. In nucleotides, the CDR3 is TGTGCCAGCAGTTCTACAGGGGAAGCTTTCTTT.

This chain links TRBV12-3 or TRBV12-4 with TRBJ2-1, with TRBD1 as a possible D gene (6 bases). V lost 7 bases to trimming and J lost 1 base, with 8 bases between them. The CDR3 sequence is 13 residues long. CDR3 loop: CASTGDSYNEQFF. In nucleotides, the CDR3 is TGTGCCAGCACAGGGGATTCCTACAATGAGCAGTTCTTC.